A selection of T cell receptor beta chains follows, all from one sample in a study of blood T cell repertoires in COVID-19. Here immunoSEQ multiplex PCR was the method, and the copy in TCRdb shows in-frame clones only, minus some. The sample records 250,000 to 300,000 clones, approximately 85% being singletons. Material for sequencing was PBMCs or T cells enriched from blood (not recorded which). The receptors were sampled from a woman aged 50 to 60 who had recovered from COVID-19. CDR3s include the opening cysteine and the closing phenylalanine or tryptophan. The order of the fields is clone size, D gene, J gene, V gene, CDR3 protein, CDR3 DNA. D genes are given only for firm matches. The size of a clone is reported for some rows only, either as once, few or many, or as a class for expanded clones.

>NA|TRBD1|TRBJ1-1|TRBV7-9
CASSLEAGGVNTEAFF
TGTGCCAGCAGCTTAGAAGCAGGGGGAGTGAACACTGAAGCTTTCTTT
>NA|NA|TRBJ2-3|TRBV6-2/TRBV6-3
CASNPRGDTQYF
TGTGCCAGCAACCCCCGGGGAGATACGCAGTATTTT
>NA|NA|TRBJ2-2|TRBV6-5
CAIQGAGSTGELFF
TGTGCCATTCAAGGGGCAGGTAGCACCGGGGAGCTGTTTTTT
>NA|NA|TRBJ1-5|TRBV2
CASSERTGNQPQHF
TGTGCCAGCAGTGAACGTACAGGCAATCAGCCCCAGCATTTT
>once|TRBD1|TRBJ2-7|TRBV5-1
CASSVGQGVNEQYF
TGCGCCAGCAGCGTGGGACAGGGGGTAAACGAGCAGTACTTC
>NA|NA|TRBJ2-7|TRBV6-2/TRBV6-3
CASSSDRDYEQYF
TGTGCCAGCAGCTCTGACCGGGACTACGAGCAGTACTTC
>NA|NA|TRBJ2-5|TRBV4-1
CASSQDTVQETQYF
TGCGCCAGCAGCCAAGATACAGTTCAAGAGACCCAGTACTTC
>once|TRBD1|TRBJ2-7|TRBV12-5
CASGLPRDRSHF
TGTGCTAGTGGTTTGCCCCGGGACAGGTCTCACTTC
>NA|TRBD2|TRBJ2-7|TRBV5-4
CASSTGAGGPYEQYF
TGTGCCAGCAGCACGGGAGCGGGAGGCCCCTACGAGCAGTACTTC
>NA|TRBD1|TRBJ1-5|TRBV19
CATDRVGNQPQHF
TGTGCCACCGACAGGGTAGGCAATCAGCCCCAGCATTTT
>once|NA|TRBJ2-5|TRBV27
CASRIQGTSWETQYF
TGTGCCAGCAGAATCCAGGGCACCTCCTGGGAGACCCAGTACTTC
>NA|TRBD2|TRBJ2-1|TRBV5-1
CASSLDGTSGSNEQFF
TGCGCCAGCAGCTTGGACGGGACTAGCGGGAGCAATGAGCAGTTCTTC
>NA|NA|TRBJ2-2|TRBV29-1
CSVARSYTGELFF
TGCAGCGTGGCCCGAAGTTACACCGGGGAGCTGTTTTTT
>NA|NA|TRBJ2-1|TRBV7-3
CASSYGSRNEQFF
TGTGCCAGCAGTTACGGGAGCCGGAATGAGCAGTTCTTC
>NA|TRBD1|TRBJ2-5|TRBV11-3
CASSADRGPRETQYF
TGTGCCAGCAGCGCGGACAGGGGGCCGAGGGAGACCCAGTACTTC
>NA|NA|TRBJ1-3|TRBV4-1
CASSQVWRWQRISGNTIYF
TGCGCCAGCAGCCAAGTGTGGCGTTGGCAGCGGATCTCTGGAAACACCATATATTTT
>NA|NA|TRBJ1-1|TRBV28
CASSPWDGGNTEAFF
TGTGCCAGCAGCCCGTGGGATGGGGGCAACACTGAAGCTTTCTTT
>few|TRBD1|TRBJ1-5|TRBV19
CASSLPGQYLQPQHF
TGTGCCAGTAGTCTCCCGGGACAGTACCTTCAGCCCCAGCATTTT
>NA|TRBD2|TRBJ2-7|TRBV28
CASSLTRGRGSEQYF
TGTGCCAGCAGTTTAACCCGCGGGAGAGGGAGCGAGCAGTACTTC
>NA|TRBD2|TRBJ2-7|TRBV3-1/TRBV3-2
CASSHRRTSGRHSYEQYF
TGTGCCAGCAGTCACAGGCGGACTAGCGGGAGGCACTCCTACGAGCAGTACTTC
>NA|NA|TRBJ1-1|TRBV25-1
CASSAGFEAFF
TGTGCCAGCAGTGCGGGATTTGAAGCTTTCTTT
>NA|NA|TRBJ2-7|TRBV2
CASGGDSYEQYF
TGTGCCAGCGGTGGAGATTCCTACGAGCAGTACTTC
>NA|NA|TRBJ1-4|TRBV7-9
CASSSGRAATNEKLFF
TGTGCCAGCAGCTCCGGGAGGGCCGCAACTAATGAAAAACTGTTTTTT
>NA|NA|TRBJ1-5|TRBV6-5
CASSPPGFQPQHF
TGTGCCAGCTCGCCACCCGGGTTTCAGCCCCAGCATTTT
>NA|TRBD1|TRBJ1-1|TRBV7-9
CASSHGQGRAFF
TGTGCCAGCAGCCACGGACAGGGAAGAGCTTTCTTT
>NA|NA|TRBJ1-5|TRBV28
CASSLRSYSNQPQHF
TGTGCCAGCAGTTTAAGGAGCTATAGCAATCAGCCCCAGCATTTT
>few|NA|TRBJ1-1|TRBV4-1
CASSLQGGGRGWTEAFF
TGCGCCAGCAGCCTCCAAGGGGGGGGAAGGGGATGGACTGAAGCTTTCTTT
>NA|TRBD1|TRBJ2-1|TRBV6-6
CASSSPEGATYNEQFF
TGTGCCAGCAGTTCGCCCGAGGGGGCGACCTACAATGAGCAGTTCTTC
>NA|NA|TRBJ2-1|TRBV3-1/TRBV3-2
CASSQGQGLMDEQFF
TGTGCCAGCAGCCAGGGGCAGGGTTTGATGGATGAGCAGTTCTTC
>NA|TRBD2|TRBJ2-4|TRBV6-5
CASRDGGRTNIQYF
TGTGCCAGCAGGGACGGCGGGAGGACCAACATTCAGTACTTC
>NA|NA|TRBJ2-1|TRBV6-4
CASSNIASVYNEQFF
TGTGCCAGCAGTAATATTGCTAGCGTCTACAATGAGCAGTTCTTC
>once|NA|TRBJ2-5|TRBV9
CASSRGTSLETQYF
TGTGCCAGCAGCCGGGGGACTTCCTTGGAGACCCAGTACTTC
>NA|TRBD1|TRBJ1-1|TRBV27
CASSLSWLTGQGTNTEAFF
TGTGCCAGCAGTTTATCGTGGCTAACTGGACAGGGAACGAACACTGAAGCTTTCTTT
>NA|TRBD2|TRBJ2-7|TRBV7-9
CASSGVGTSKYF
TGTGCCAGCAGCGGGGTTGGGACTAGTAAATACTTC
>NA|NA|TRBJ2-7|TRBV5-1
CASSLDPHYEQYF
TGCGCCAGCAGCTTGGATCCCCACTACGAGCAGTACTTC
>NA|NA|TRBJ2-7|TRBV10-3
CAISESGPGEQYF
TGTGCCATCAGTGAATCAGGGCCTGGAGAGCAGTACTTC
>NA|NA|TRBJ1-2|TRBV9
CASSGGVDGYTF
TGTGCCAGCAGCGGCGGGGTTGATGGCTACACCTTC
>few|NA|TRBJ1-3|TRBV15
CATSRDRGSGNTIYF
TGTGCCACCAGCAGAGATCGGGGGTCTGGAAACACCATATATTTT
>NA|NA|TRBJ2-7|TRBV28
CASSLVSTYEQYF
TGTGCCAGCAGTTTAGTGAGCACCTACGAGCAGTACTTC
>NA|NA|TRBJ2-3|TRBV27
CASSSRGPIRTDTQYF
TGTGCCAGCAGCTCCCGAGGCCCTATCCGCACAGATACGCAGTATTTT
>NA|NA|TRBJ2-5|TRBV19
CASSRGIADRETQYF
TGTGCCAGTAGTAGAGGGATAGCGGACCGGGAGACCCAGTACTTC
>NA|TRBD1|TRBJ1-2|TRBV6-1
CASSEALDRAYGYTF
TGTGCCAGCAGTGAAGCGCTTGACAGGGCTTATGGCTACACCTTC
>NA|NA|TRBJ1-1|TRBV11-3
CASSLSGGKMTEAFF
TGTGCCAGCAGCTTATCTGGGGGGAAGATGACTGAAGCTTTCTTT
>NA|NA|TRBJ1-5|TRBV28
CASSLGGLANQPQHF
TGTGCCAGCAGTTTAGGCGGGCTCGCGAATCAGCCCCAGCATTTT
>NA|TRBD1|TRBJ2-7|TRBV6-2/TRBV6-3
CASSYVTGAYEQYF
TGTGCCAGCAGTTACGTGACAGGGGCCTACGAGCAGTACTTC
>NA|TRBD2|TRBJ2-7|TRBV2
CASTGGESSYEQYF
TGTGCCAGCACTGGGGGGGAAAGCTCCTACGAGCAGTACTTC
>NA|NA|TRBJ2-2|TRBV2
CASSDFGGTNTGELFF
TGTGCCAGCAGTGACTTCGGCGGGACGAACACCGGGGAGCTGTTTTTT
>NA|TRBD2|TRBJ2-7|TRBV5-1
CASSRTLAGGAYEQYF
TGCGCCAGCAGCCGGACACTAGCGGGGGGAGCATACGAGCAGTATTTC
>NA|TRBD1|TRBJ2-7|TRBV6-5
CASNNRGAYEQYF
TGTGCCAGCAATAACAGGGGTGCCTACGAGCAGTACTTC
>NA|TRBD1|TRBJ1-1|TRBV19
CASSPYRGRNTEAFF
TGTGCCAGTAGTCCATACAGGGGGCGAAACACTGAAGCTTTCTTT
>NA|TRBD2|TRBJ2-5|TRBV7-9
CASTQGLAEYQETQYF
TGTGCCAGCACACAGGGACTAGCGGAGTACCAAGAGACCCAGTACTTC
>NA|NA|TRBJ1-6|TRBV19
CASSIGSGTPLSPLHF
TGTGCCAGTAGTATAGGGAGCGGGACACCTCTTTCACCCCTCCACTTT